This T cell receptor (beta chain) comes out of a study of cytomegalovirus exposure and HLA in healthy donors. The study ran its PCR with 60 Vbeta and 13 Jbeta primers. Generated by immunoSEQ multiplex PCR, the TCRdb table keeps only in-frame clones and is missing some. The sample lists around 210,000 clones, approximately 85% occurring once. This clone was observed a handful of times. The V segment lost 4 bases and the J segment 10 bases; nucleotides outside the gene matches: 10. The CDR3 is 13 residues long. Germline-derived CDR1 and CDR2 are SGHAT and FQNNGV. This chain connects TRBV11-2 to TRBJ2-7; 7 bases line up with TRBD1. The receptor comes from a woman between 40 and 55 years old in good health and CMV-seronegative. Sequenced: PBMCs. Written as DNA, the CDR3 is TGTGCCAGCAGCTCCGAAAGGACAGGTCCTCAGTACTTC. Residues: CASSSERTGPQYF.